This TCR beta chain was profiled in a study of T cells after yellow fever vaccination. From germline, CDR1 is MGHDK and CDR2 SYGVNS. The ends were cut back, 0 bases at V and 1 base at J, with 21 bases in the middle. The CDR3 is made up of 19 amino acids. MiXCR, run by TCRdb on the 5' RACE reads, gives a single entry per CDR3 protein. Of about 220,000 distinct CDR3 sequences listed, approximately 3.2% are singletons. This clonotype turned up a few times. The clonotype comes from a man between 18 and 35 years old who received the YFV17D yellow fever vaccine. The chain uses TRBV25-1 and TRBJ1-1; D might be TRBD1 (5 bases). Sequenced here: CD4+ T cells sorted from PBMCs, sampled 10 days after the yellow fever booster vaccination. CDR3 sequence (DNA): TGTGCCAGCAGTGAATACACCCCCTGGACCGGGGGGGGGAACACTGAAGCTTTCTTT. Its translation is CASSEYTPWTGGGNTEAFF.